What follows are 21 T cell receptor beta chains derived from one specimen sequenced in a study of CD8+ T cells in alopecia areata (dated by TCRdb to the late 2010s). Per the publication, the time point label means: baseline before oral tofacitinib. Receptors were amplified or captured by the immunoSEQ multiplex PCR assay. RNA was extracted from all samples and reverse transcribed into cDNA, which served as template for TCR sequencing. Sourced from immuneACCESS, this table was stored by TCRdb with only in-frame sequences that have V and J called. A share of the clones is absent; for the studies checked, an unresolved V gene accounts for under half, and the remainder has no known explanation. The sample table records some 200,000 clones; 50% to 60% of these occur just once. The leading ten clones occupy 14% to 15% of the sample. Sequencing was performed on CD4+ T cells sorted from blood, taken at week 0. Receptors originate from a human donor with alopecia areata.

The CDR3 region is CASSQVGLAGETQYF. CDR3 nucleotides: TGCGCCAGCAGCCAGGTGGGACTAGCAGGAGAGACCCAGTACTTC. The chain couples TRBV4-1 to TRBJ2-5; 9 nucleotides line up with TRBD2. Germline values: CDR1 MGHRA, CDR2 YSYEKL. The V segment lost 3 bases and the J segment 4 bases; nucleotides outside the gene matches: 6. This CDR3 is 15 amino acids long.

The chain has TRBV23-1 and TRBJ1-2; the match to TRBD1 covers 7 bases. TRBV23-1 is known as an ORF, though its function is uncertain. CDR3 length: 16 amino acids. V was pared by 2 bases and J by 5 bases, with 11 bases of the junction left unmatched. The CDR3 DNA sequence: TGCGCCAGCAGTCAAGACCTACAGGGGAATGTGTATGGCTACACCTTC. Its protein is CASSQDLQGNVYGYTF.

CDR3 sequence: CASSEGKNYGYTF. CDR3 bases: TGTGCCAGCAGTGAAGGGAAAAACTATGGCTACACCTTC. The chain combines TRBV25-1 with TRBJ1-2, with D uncertain. V was cut by 2 bases and J by 2 bases, with 6 bases left in between. Germline V gene lookup returns CDR1 MGHDK and CDR2 SYGVNS. The CDR3 is made up of 13 amino acids.

This clone has a handful of counts. The chain recombines TRBV14 with TRBJ2-7; D is ambiguous. CDR3 length equals 12 residues. CDR1 is SGHDN, CDR2 FVKESK, per germline. V was trimmed by 2 bases and J by 4 bases, leaving 6 bases between them. The CDR3 loop reads CASSQNRYEQYF. CDR3 DNA: TGTGCCAGCAGCCAAAACCGATACGAGCAGTACTTC.

The chain joins TRBV7-9 to TRBJ2-7, with 11 nucleotides matching TRBD2. J was trimmed by 5 bases and V by 4 bases; bases with no gene match: 1. Germline V gives CDR1 SEHNR, CDR2 FQNEAQ (reference sequence). CDR3 length: 13 residues. CDR3 coding DNA: TGTGCCAGCAGCTCTAGCGGGGGGAACGAGCAGTACTTC. Amino acids: CASSSSGGNEQYF.

In this sample, this clone turned up once. The gene calls are TRBV30 and TRBJ1-1; TRBD1 is a possible D gene (5 bases). The CDR3 runs 14 residues. The germline V and J ends were trimmed by 0 bases and 8 bases, with 16 bases remaining between them. Germline V gene data show CDR1 as GTSNPN and CDR2 as SVGIG (reference sequence). The CDR3 nucleotides are TGTGCCTGGAGTGTAAGGGACCCAGGGCAGGAAGCTTTCTTT. It yields the protein CAWSVRDPGQEAFF.

The chain combines TRBV6-1 with TRBJ2-7, with 9 bases matching TRBD1. Germline CDR1 reads MNHNS; CDR2 reads SASEGT. The CDR3 totals 16 residues. The trim removed 4 bases at V and 4 bases at J, leaving 11 bases unmatched. CDR3 DNA sequence: TGTGCCAGCAGTGGGAACAGGGGGCGATCGAGGTACGAGCAGTACTTC. Translating gives CASSGNRGRSRYEQYF.

The chain is built from TRBV28 and TRBJ2-7; weak D call: TRBD1 (6 bases). V dropped 1 base and J dropped 2 bases, with 21 bases sitting between them. The CDR3 extends over 18 amino acids. Germline loops: CDR1 MDHEN, CDR2 SYDVKM. The CDR3 reads CASSLSLPDRYRAYEQYF. The DNA of the CDR3 is TGTGCCAGCAGTTTATCCCTCCCTGACAGGTATAGAGCCTACGAGCAGTACTTC.

This clone was found once. The chain couples TRBV25-1 to TRBJ1-5; D possibly corresponds to TRBD1 (6 bases). V lost 0 bases, J lost 5 bases, and 11 bases lay in between. There are 15 residues in the CDR3. Germline values: CDR1 MGHDK, CDR2 SYGVNS. For the CDR3, the DNA is TGTGCCAGCAGTGAATACACAGGGTTCGATCAGCCCCAGCATTTT. It yields the protein CASSEYTGFDQPQHF.

About this clone: The junction shows a germline mismatch at one end, possibly a read error. The chain has TRBV4-1 and TRBJ2-4; D tentatively fits TRBD1 or TRBD2 (5 bases each). This CDR3 comprises 16 residues. Germline CDR1 reads MGHRA; CDR2 reads YSYEKL. CDR3 bases: TGTGCCAGCAGCCCGCGGTGGAGCTGGGGGAACAACATTCAGTACTTC. Translating gives CASSPRWSWGNNIQYF.

The gene calls are TRBV30 and TRBJ2-7; 8 bases fit TRBD2. The CDR3 is 13 residues long. V shed 8 bases, J shed 5 bases, and the junction held 11 bases outside the gene matches. Germline lookup yields CDR1 GTSNPN and CDR2 SVGIG (reference sequence). In nucleotides, the CDR3 is TGTGCCGGACACAGGGCGGGGGGAGACGAGCAGTACTTC. Translating it yields CAGHRAGGDEQYF.

V and J are TRBV27 and TRBJ2-5; D not resolved. The CDR3 loop spans 10 amino acids. V lost 7 bases and J lost 4, with 4 bases in between. The germline CDR1 and CDR2 sequences are MNHEY and SMNVEV (reference sequence). CDR3 nucleotides: TGTGCCAGCACCCCAGAGACCCAGTACTTC. It encodes CASTPETQYF.

This chain connects TRBV30 to TRBJ2-3, with TRBD2 matching 9 bases. This CDR3 is 15 amino acids long. V shed 2 bases, J shed 5 bases, and the junction held 8 bases outside the gene matches. CDR1 and CDR2 from the germline V gene are GTSNPN and SVGIG (reference sequence). The CDR3 DNA reads as TGTGCCTGGAGTTCCCTGGGCGGGGGGGTAGATACGCAGTATTTT. Residues: CAWSSLGGGVDTQYF.

V usage is TRBV14 and J usage is TRBJ1-1; D ambiguous. The CDR3 runs 12 residues. V was trimmed by 1 base and J by 11 bases, leaving 11 bases between them. The germline CDR1 and CDR2 sequences are SGHDN and FVKESK. The CDR3 nucleotides are TGTGCCAGCAGCCAAGGGTGGGATTCGGCTTTCTTT. This sequence encodes CASSQGWDSAFF. Full variable domain (missing parts from reference TRBV14 and TRBJ1-1): EAGVTQFPSHSVIEKGQTVTLRCDPISGHDNLYWYRRVMGKEIKFLLHFVKESKQDESGMPNNRFLAERTGGTYSTLKVQPAELEDSGVYFCASSQGWDSAFFGQGTRLTVV.

Only a few counts were recorded for this clone. This chain joins TRBV29-1 and TRBJ1-2, with 8 positions matching TRBD1. V was clipped by 4 bases and J by 2 bases; unmatched bases: 0. The length of the CDR3 is 12 residues. Germline V gene data show CDR1 as SQVTM and CDR2 as ANQGSEA. The CDR3: CSVGQGNYGYTF. The CDR3 DNA reads TGCAGCGTTGGACAGGGGAACTATGGCTACACCTTC.

This clone was observed at least ten times. The chain has TRBV5-1 and TRBJ2-2; D remains unclear. The CDR3 is 13 residues long. The germline CDR1 and CDR2 sequences are SGHRS and YFSETQ. Trimming cost V 4 bases and J 3 bases, with 7 bases left between them. The CDR3 is CASSLTHTGELFF. The CDR3 coding sequence is TGCGCCAGCAGCCTGACACACACCGGGGAGCTGTTTTTT.

This clone was seen only a few times. V usage is TRBV5-1 and J usage is TRBJ1-1; no reliable D call. Trimming removed 0 bases at V and 0 bases at J, with 12 bases between. CDR1 and CDR2 from the germline V gene are SGHRS and YFSETQ. The CDR3 runs 16 residues. CDR3 loop: CASSLEGTAMNTEAFF. The CDR3 nucleotides are TGCGCCAGCAGCTTGGAGGGCACGGCCATGAACACTGAAGCTTTCTTT.

The chain employs TRBV5-1 and TRBJ1-6; 9 bases agree with TRBD1. V was clipped by 6 bases and J by 7 bases; unmatched bases: 5. Germline V gene data show CDR1 as SGHRS and CDR2 as YFSETQ. The CDR3 length is 14 residues. The CDR3 bases are TGCGCCAGCAAGAGGGACAGGGAGAATTCACCCCTCCACTTT. It translates to CASKRDRENSPLHF. The variable domain in full, completed from reference TRBV5-1 and TRBJ1-6, reads KAGVTQTPRYLIKTRGQQVTLSCSPISGHRSVSWYQQTPGQGLQFLFEYFSETQRNKGNFPGRFSGRQFSNSRSEMNVSTLELGDSALYLCASKRDRENSPLHFGNGTRLTVT.

The genes are TRBV5-1 and TRBJ2-5; D might be TRBD1 or TRBD2, each matching 5 bases. Germline values: CDR1 SGHRS, CDR2 YFSETQ. The CDR3 is made up of 13 amino acids. V lost 5 bases and J lost 5, with 13 bases in between. CDR3 bases: TGCGCCAGCAGAGAGCTGGGGGAGGAGACCCAGTACTTC. Protein sequence: CASRELGEETQYF.

This clone has only one observation. The rearrangement joins TRBV29-1 to TRBJ1-2; D remains unclear. The CDR3 consists of 11 residues. Trimming stripped 6 bases from V and 3 bases from J, with 8 bases between. Germline CDR1 reads SQVTM; CDR2 reads ANQGSEA. The CDR3 DNA sequence: TGCAGCGTACAGACTCACTATGGCTACACCTTC. Translated, it gives CSVQTHYGYTF.

The rearrangement joins TRBV30 to TRBJ1-6, with unresolved D. CDR3 size: 14 residues. Looked up from germline, CDR1 is GTSNPN and CDR2 is SVGIG (reference sequence). V was trimmed by 3 bases and J by 5 bases, leaving 11 bases between them. The CDR3 here is CAWSPGPNNSPLHF. CDR3 bases: TGTGCCTGGAGCCCAGGCCCAAATAATTCACCCCTCCACTTT.